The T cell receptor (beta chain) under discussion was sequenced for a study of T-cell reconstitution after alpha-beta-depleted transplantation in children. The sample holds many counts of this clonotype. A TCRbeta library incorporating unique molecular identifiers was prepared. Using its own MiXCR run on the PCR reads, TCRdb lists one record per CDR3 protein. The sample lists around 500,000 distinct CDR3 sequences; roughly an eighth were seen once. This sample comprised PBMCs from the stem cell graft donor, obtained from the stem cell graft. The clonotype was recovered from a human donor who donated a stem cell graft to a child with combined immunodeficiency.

CDR3 residues: CASSFPGPNTGELFF. The CDR3 nucleotides are TGTGCCAGCAGTTTCCCGGGACCTAACACCGGGGAGCTGTTTTTT. The rearrangement uses TRBV12-3 or TRBV12-4 and TRBJ2-2, with D possibly being TRBD1 or TRBD2 (5 bases each). The CDR3 is 15 amino acids. The ends were cut back, 3 bases at V and 2 bases at J, with 10 bases in the middle.